The clone carrying this TCR beta chain occurred once. Here immunoSEQ multiplex PCR was the method, and the copy in TCRdb shows in-frame clones only, minus some. The sample includes under 150,000 clones, around 80% of them seen just once. Trimming pared 0 bases from V and 5 bases from J, leaving 17 bases between. The germline V gene encodes CDR1 SGDLS and CDR2 YYNGEE. The CDR3 loop spans 17 amino acids. This sample is drawn from a study of blood T cell repertoires in COVID-19. The V and J genes are TRBV9 and TRBJ2-2; D perhaps matches TRBD2 (5 bases). Sequenced sample: peripheral blood. The TCR sequence derives from a man between 65 and 85 years old with acute or convalescent COVID-19. As DNA, the CDR3 is TGTGCCAGCAGCGTAGGAGGGCGGGCAGGCTTGACCGGGGAGCTGTTTTTT. This encodes CASSVGGRAGLTGELFF.